This T cell receptor (beta chain) was recorded in a study of identical twins. CDR1 MNHEY and CDR2 SVGAGI come from the germline V gene. The CDR3 is 15 residues long. The ends were cut back, 0 bases at V and 2 bases at J, with 8 bases in the middle. General observations from the study: Surplus twin overlap in beta out-of-frame sequences was less pronounced. For cord blood, abundant beta clonotypes had fewer insertions, unlike memory repertoires, which showed none.

Template switching supplied a universal primer site; unique molecular identifiers were carried on the cDNA. TCRdb recomputed calls from the 5' RACE reads with MiXCR, one row per CDR3 protein. The sample consists of over 500,000 distinct CDR3 sequences, around 20% of them appearing once. Comment on this clonotype: Its antigen is currently unknown.

The same data also contributed to another study, on T cells expressing NK-cell markers. From that second work: CD3+CD56+NKG2C+, CD3+CD56+NKG2C- and CD3+CD56-NKG2C+ T cells, once sorted, supplied the TCR beta repertoires.

The V and J genes are TRBV6-5 and TRBJ2-1; D gene ambiguous. Sequenced material: CD4+ T cells sorted from blood. This receptor was obtained from a woman under 30 in good health. Here the CDR3 DNA reads TGTGCCAGCAGTTACTCTAGATCCCCCTACAATGAGCAGTTCTTC. The encoded protein is CASSYSRSPYNEQFF.